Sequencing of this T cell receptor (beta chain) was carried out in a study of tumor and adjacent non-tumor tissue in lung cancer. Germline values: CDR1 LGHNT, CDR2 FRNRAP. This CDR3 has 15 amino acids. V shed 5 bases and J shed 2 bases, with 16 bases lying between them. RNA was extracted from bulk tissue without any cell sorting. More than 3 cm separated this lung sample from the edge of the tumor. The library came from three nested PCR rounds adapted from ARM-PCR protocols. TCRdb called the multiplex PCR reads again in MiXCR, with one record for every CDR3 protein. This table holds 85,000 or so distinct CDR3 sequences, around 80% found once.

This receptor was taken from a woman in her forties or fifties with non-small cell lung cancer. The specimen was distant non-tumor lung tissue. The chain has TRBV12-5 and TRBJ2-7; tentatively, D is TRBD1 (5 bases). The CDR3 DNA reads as TGTGCTAGTGGTCCCAGAATAGGGGAACCCTACGAGCAGTACTTC. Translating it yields CASGPRIGEPYEQYF.